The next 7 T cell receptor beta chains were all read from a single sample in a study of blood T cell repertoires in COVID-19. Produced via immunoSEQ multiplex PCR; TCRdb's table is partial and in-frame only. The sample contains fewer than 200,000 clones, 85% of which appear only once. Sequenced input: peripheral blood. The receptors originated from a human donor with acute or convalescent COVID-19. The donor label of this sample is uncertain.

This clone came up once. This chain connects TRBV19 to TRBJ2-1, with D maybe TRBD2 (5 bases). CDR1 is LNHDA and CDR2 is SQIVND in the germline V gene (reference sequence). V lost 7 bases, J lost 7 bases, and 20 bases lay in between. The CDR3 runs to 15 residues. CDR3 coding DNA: TGTGCCAGTACCTCAACTAGGGTTATTAAGAATGAGCAGTTCTTC. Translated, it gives CASTSTRVIKNEQFF. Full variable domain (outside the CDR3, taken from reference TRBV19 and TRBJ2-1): DGGITQSPKYLFRKEGQNVTLSCEQNLNHDAMYWYRQDPGQGLRLIYYSQIVNDFQKGDIAEGYSVSREKKESFPLTVTSAQKNPTAFYLCASTSTRVIKNEQFFGPGTRLTVL.

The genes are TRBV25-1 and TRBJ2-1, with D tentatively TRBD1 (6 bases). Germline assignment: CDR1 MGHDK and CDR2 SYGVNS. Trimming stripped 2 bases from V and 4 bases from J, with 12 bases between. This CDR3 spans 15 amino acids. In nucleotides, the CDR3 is TGTGCCAGCAGTGAAGTCACAGGGTCATACAATGAGCAGTTCTTC. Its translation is CASSEVTGSYNEQFF.

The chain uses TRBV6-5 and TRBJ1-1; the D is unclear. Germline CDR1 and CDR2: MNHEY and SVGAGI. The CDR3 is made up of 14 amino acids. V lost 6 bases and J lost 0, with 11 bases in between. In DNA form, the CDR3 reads TGTGCCAGCAGCCTACAGTTGTTGAACACTGAAGCTTTCTTT. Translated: CASSLQLLNTEAFF.

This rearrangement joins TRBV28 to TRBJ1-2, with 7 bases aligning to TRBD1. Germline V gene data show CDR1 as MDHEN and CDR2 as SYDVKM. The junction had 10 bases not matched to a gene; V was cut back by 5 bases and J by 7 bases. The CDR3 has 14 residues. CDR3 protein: CASSLTGAYGGYTF. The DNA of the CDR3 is TGTGCCAGCAGTCTTACAGGGGCCTATGGTGGCTACACCTTC.

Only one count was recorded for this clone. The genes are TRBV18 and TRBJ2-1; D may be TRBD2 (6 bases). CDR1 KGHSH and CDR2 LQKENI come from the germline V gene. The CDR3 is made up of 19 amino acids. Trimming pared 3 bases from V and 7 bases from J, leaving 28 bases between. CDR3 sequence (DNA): TGTGCCAGCTCACCGCGTCTTTCCGGGACGAAGGAGGGGAGAAATGAGCAGTTCTTC. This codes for CASSPRLSGTKEGRNEQFF.

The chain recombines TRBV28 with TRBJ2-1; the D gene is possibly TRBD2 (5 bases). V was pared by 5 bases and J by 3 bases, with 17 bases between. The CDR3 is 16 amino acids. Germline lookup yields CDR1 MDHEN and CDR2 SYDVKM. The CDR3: CASSLRGSDFYNEQFF. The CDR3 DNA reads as TGTGCCAGCAGTCTTCGAGGTAGCGATTTCTACAATGAGCAGTTCTTC.

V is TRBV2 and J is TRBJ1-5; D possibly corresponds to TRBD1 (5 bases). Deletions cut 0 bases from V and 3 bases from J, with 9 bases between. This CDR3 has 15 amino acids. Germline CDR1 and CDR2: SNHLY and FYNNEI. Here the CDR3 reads CASSEATGSNQPQHF. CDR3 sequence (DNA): TGTGCCAGCAGTGAAGCCACAGGATCCAATCAGCCCCAGCATTTT.